This T cell receptor beta chain came from a study of CD8+ T cells in alopecia areata. Regarding the study as a whole: Tofacitinib yielded significantly lower scalp clonality and fewer expanded CD8+ clones among the top 100.

Once RNA had been extracted, it was reverse transcribed into cDNA to act as the sequencing template. Repertoires were generated with immunoSEQ multiplex PCR, while TCRdb's copy carries only in-frame clones and drops some. This table has about 39,000 clones, 55% to 75% appearing once. Treatment defined: oral pan-JAK inhibitor, 5-10 mg twice daily. This CDR3 spans 13 amino acids. V lost 3 bases to trimming and J lost 2 bases, with 7 bases between them. The germline V gene has CDR1 LNHDA and CDR2 SQIVND (reference sequence). A few counts support this clone. The antigen remains undetermined. This chain links TRBV19 with TRBJ1-1; D not certain. The sequencing here drew on CD8+ T cells sorted from blood, taken at week 4, from a patient treated with tofacitinib. The source of this sequence is a human donor with alopecia areata. The CDR3 protein is CASSISINTEAFF. For the CDR3, the DNA is TGTGCCAGTAGTATTTCAATTAACACTGAAGCTTTCTTT.